Listed below are T cell receptor beta chains from one sample, sequenced in a study of human T cells and chemical hapten exposure. TCRdb itself ran the RACE reads through MiXCR, one entry per CDR3 protein. The sample consists of fewer than 95,000 distinct CDR3 sequences, 8% to 11% of them appearing once. The sequencing used whole blood, collected in connection with sensitization to the hapten diphenylcyclopropenone (DPC). The receptors come from a man between 35 and 55 years old with alopecia areata. Some clones in this sample may be carry-over from other donors' samples. The CDR3 runs from the conserved cysteine through the conserved F or W. D genes are given only for firm matches. Expanded clones get a size class; other rows say once, few or many, or leave the size out.

clone_size: few
d_call: -
v_call: TRBV24-1
j_call: TRBJ1-2
cdr3_aa: CATSDRGHNYGYTF
cdr3_nt: TGTGCCACCAGTGACCGTGGACACAACTATGGCTACACCTTC

clone_size: many
d_call: TRBD1
v_call: TRBV6-6
j_call: TRBJ2-1
cdr3_aa: CASSSGTGERGEQFF
cdr3_nt: TGTGCCAGCAGCTCTGGGACAGGGGAACGGGGTGAGCAGTTCTTC

clone_size: -
d_call: TRBD1
v_call: TRBV29-1
j_call: TRBJ1-2
cdr3_aa: CSATQGANYGYTF
cdr3_nt: TGCAGCGCCACACAGGGGGCTAACTATGGCTACACCTTC

clone_size: -
d_call: TRBD2
v_call: TRBV7-2
j_call: TRBJ2-3
cdr3_aa: CASSPTGTSGIDTQYF
cdr3_nt: TGTGCCAGCAGTCCAACCGGGACTAGCGGGATAGATACGCAGTATTTT

clone_size: -
d_call: TRBD2
v_call: TRBV6-2/TRBV6-3
j_call: TRBJ2-1
cdr3_aa: CASSYPTSGVTVNEQFF
cdr3_nt: TGTGCCAGCAGTTACCCGACTAGCGGGGTGACCGTCAATGAGCAGTTCTTC

clone_size: few
d_call: -
v_call: TRBV2
j_call: TRBJ1-2
cdr3_aa: CASKDDGDGYTF
cdr3_nt: TGTGCCAGCAAAGACGATGGGGACGGCTACACCTTC

clone_size: -
d_call: TRBD1
v_call: TRBV6-2/TRBV6-3
j_call: TRBJ2-1
cdr3_aa: CASSTITGGSNEQFF
cdr3_nt: TGTGCCAGCAGCACCATCACAGGGGGGTCAAACGAGCAGTTCTTC

clone_size: many
d_call: TRBD2
v_call: TRBV5-6
j_call: TRBJ2-4
cdr3_aa: CASSWGLLEAGGPKAKNIQYF
cdr3_nt: TGTGCCAGCAGCTGGGGGCTACTAGAAGCGGGAGGTCCCAAAGCCAAAAACATTCAGTACTTC

clone_size: few
d_call: TRBD2
v_call: TRBV4-3
j_call: TRBJ2-7
cdr3_aa: CASSQDRTSGEKGQYF
cdr3_nt: TGCGCCAGCAGCCAAGATCGGACTAGCGGGGAAAAGGGGCAGTACTTC

clone_size: -
d_call: TRBD2
v_call: TRBV28
j_call: TRBJ2-5
cdr3_aa: CASSLLEASGRGGPLQETQYF
cdr3_nt: TGTGCCAGCAGTTTATTAGAGGCTAGCGGGAGAGGGGGGCCTCTCCAAGAGACCCAGTACTTC

clone_size: few
d_call: TRBD1
v_call: TRBV7-3
j_call: TRBJ1-3
cdr3_aa: CASSLTGTASGNTIYF
cdr3_nt: TGTGCCAGCAGCTTAACGGGGACAGCTTCTGGAAACACCATATATTTT

clone_size: few
d_call: -
v_call: TRBV29-1
j_call: TRBJ2-3
cdr3_aa: CSVEPNRGDTQYF
cdr3_nt: TGCAGCGTTGAGCCCAACCGGGGAGATACGCAGTATTTT

clone_size: -
d_call: -
v_call: TRBV12-2
j_call: TRBJ1-2
cdr3_aa: CASRLESYRGDYGYTF
cdr3_nt: TGTGCAAGTCGCTTAGAATCGTACAGGGGTGACTATGGCTACACCTTC

clone_size: few
d_call: TRBD2
v_call: TRBV6-2/TRBV6-3
j_call: TRBJ2-3
cdr3_aa: CASSYEAGGSTDTQYF
cdr3_nt: TGTGCCAGCAGTTACGAGGCGGGAGGGTCCACAGATACGCAGTATTTT

clone_size: -
d_call: TRBD2
v_call: TRBV7-6
j_call: TRBJ2-7
cdr3_aa: CASSISGRASEQYF
cdr3_nt: TGTGCCAGCAGCATTAGCGGGAGGGCCAGTGAGCAGTACTTC

clone_size: -
d_call: -
v_call: TRBV4-2
j_call: TRBJ2-7
cdr3_aa: CASSQGPGGKMGEQYF
cdr3_nt: TGTGCCAGCAGCCAAGGGCCTGGGGGGAAGATGGGGGAGCAGTACTTC

clone_size: many
d_call: -
v_call: TRBV12-3/TRBV12-4
j_call: TRBJ1-5
cdr3_aa: CASVRGGSNQPQHF
cdr3_nt: TGTGCCAGCGTACGGGGGGGTAGCAATCAGCCCCAGCATTTT

clone_size: many
d_call: -
v_call: TRBV24-1
j_call: TRBJ2-7
cdr3_aa: CATSDSGGAYEQYF
cdr3_nt: TGTGCCACCAGTGATTCCGGGGGCGCCTACGAGCAGTACTTC

clone_size: -
d_call: -
v_call: TRBV30
j_call: TRBJ1-1
cdr3_aa: CAWRSLDTEAFF
cdr3_nt: TGTGCCTGGAGAAGCCTGGACACTGAAGCTTTCTTT

clone_size: many
d_call: -
v_call: TRBV20-1
j_call: TRBJ2-7
cdr3_aa: CSTPGAILSYEQYF
cdr3_nt: TGCAGTACGCCGGGGGCGATTTTGTCCTACGAGCAGTACTTC

clone_size: -
d_call: -
v_call: TRBV5-1
j_call: TRBJ1-5
cdr3_aa: CASSLAGSDQPQHF
cdr3_nt: TGCGCCAGCAGCTTGGCCGGGAGCGATCAGCCCCAGCATTTT

clone_size: few
d_call: -
v_call: TRBV11-2
j_call: TRBJ2-3
cdr3_aa: CASSLDGGSTDTQYF
cdr3_nt: TGTGCCAGCAGCTTAGATGGGGGGAGCACAGATACGCAGTATTTT

clone_size: many
d_call: -
v_call: TRBV4-1
j_call: TRBJ2-2
cdr3_aa: CASMTPSTGELFF
cdr3_nt: TGCGCCAGCATGACACCGAGTACCGGGGAGCTGTTTTTT

clone_size: few
d_call: -
v_call: TRBV2
j_call: TRBJ1-2
cdr3_aa: CASSRDPGGLAGYTF
cdr3_nt: TGTGCCAGCAGCCGGGACCCAGGAGGGTTGGCAGGCTACACCTTC

clone_size: -
d_call: -
v_call: TRBV11-3
j_call: TRBJ2-1
cdr3_aa: CASSSPDSVPIDCNEQFF
cdr3_nt: TGTGCCAGCAGCTCCCCGGACAGTGTGCCCATCGATTGCAATGAGCAGTTCTTC

clone_size: -
d_call: TRBD2
v_call: TRBV20-1
j_call: TRBJ2-1
cdr3_aa: CSARVGTSGAMVEQFF
cdr3_nt: TGCAGTGCTAGAGTCGGGACTAGCGGTGCCATGGTTGAGCAGTTCTTC

clone_size: few
d_call: -
v_call: TRBV13
j_call: TRBJ2-1
cdr3_aa: CASSSTGTLKQFF
cdr3_nt: TGTGCCAGCAGTTCAACCGGGACCCTTAAGCAGTTCTTC

clone_size: few
d_call: TRBD1
v_call: TRBV29-1
j_call: TRBJ1-2
cdr3_aa: CSVEPQGAGGYTF
cdr3_nt: TGCAGCGTTGAACCACAGGGGGCGGGTGGCTACACCTTC

clone_size: -
d_call: -
v_call: TRBV20-1
j_call: TRBJ2-2
cdr3_aa: CSAPHTGELFF
cdr3_nt: TGCAGTGCTCCCCACACCGGGGAGCTGTTTTTT

clone_size: many
d_call: -
v_call: TRBV6-5
j_call: TRBJ1-2
cdr3_aa: CASSSQGGDYGYTF
cdr3_nt: TGTGCCAGCAGTTCCCAAGGGGGAGACTATGGCTACACCTTC

clone_size: many
d_call: TRBD1
v_call: TRBV12-3/TRBV12-4
j_call: TRBJ2-5
cdr3_aa: CASRRQGRETQYF
cdr3_nt: TGTGCCAGCAGGAGACAGGGAAGAGAGACCCAGTACTTC

clone_size: many
d_call: TRBD1
v_call: TRBV29-1
j_call: TRBJ2-7
cdr3_aa: CSAEGASSYEQYF
cdr3_nt: TGCAGCGCTGAGGGGGCCAGCTCCTACGAGCAGTACTTC

clone_size: few
d_call: -
v_call: TRBV11-1
j_call: TRBJ2-7
cdr3_aa: CASSLGGSEQYF
cdr3_nt: TGTGCCAGCAGCTTAGGGGGGTCCGAGCAGTACTTC

clone_size: few
d_call: TRBD2
v_call: TRBV24-1
j_call: TRBJ2-3
cdr3_aa: CATGEGRSGSTDTQYF
cdr3_nt: TGTGCCACCGGGGAGGGTCGTAGCGGTAGCACAGATACGCAGTATTTT

clone_size: few
d_call: -
v_call: TRBV3-1
j_call: TRBJ2-5
cdr3_aa: CASSQGLGGQETQYF
cdr3_nt: TGTGCCAGCAGCCAAGGACTAGGGGGACAAGAGACCCAGTACTTC

clone_size: many
d_call: TRBD2
v_call: TRBV18
j_call: TRBJ2-3
cdr3_aa: CASSPPSGRGTDTQYF
cdr3_nt: TGTGCCAGCTCACCACCGAGCGGGAGGGGCACAGATACGCAGTATTTT

clone_size: -
d_call: TRBD2
v_call: TRBV4-3
j_call: TRBJ2-7
cdr3_aa: CASSQVGPSGVSSYEQYF
cdr3_nt: TGCGCCAGCAGCCAAGTGGGCCCTAGCGGGGTATCGTCCTACGAGCAGTACTTC

clone_size: many
d_call: -
v_call: TRBV24-1
j_call: TRBJ2-3
cdr3_aa: CATSDYSDSTDTQYF
cdr3_nt: TGTGCCACCAGTGATTACTCGGACAGCACAGATACGCAGTATTTT

clone_size: -
d_call: -
v_call: TRBV20-1
j_call: TRBJ2-6
cdr3_aa: CSAETTNSGANVLTF
cdr3_nt: TGCAGTGCTGAGACGACCAACTCTGGGGCCAACGTCCTGACTTTC